This T cell receptor (beta chain) was sequenced in a study of blood T cells in healthy people across ages. Germline V gives CDR1 DFQATT, CDR2 SNEGSKA (reference sequence). Unmatched junction bases numbered 6, after V lost 0 bases and J lost 2 bases. This CDR3 comprises 15 residues. This clonotype was observed a handful of times. The use of a sample-barcoded 5' primer and a J-beta primer mix characterized a second PCR of roughly 7 to 12 cycles. TCRdb used MiXCR to reprocess the 5' RACE reads, holding one entry per CDR3 protein. The table lists roughly 2 million distinct CDR3 sequences, around half of them singletons.

The receptor was isolated from a woman aged 40 to 50 in good health. The sequencing sample was made of blood. The chain employs TRBV20-1 and TRBJ2-7; 8 bases line up with TRBD1. The CDR3 reads CSARDRDRPPYEQYF. The CDR3 nucleotides are TGCAGTGCTAGAGATCGGGACAGGCCGCCCTACGAGCAGTACTTC.